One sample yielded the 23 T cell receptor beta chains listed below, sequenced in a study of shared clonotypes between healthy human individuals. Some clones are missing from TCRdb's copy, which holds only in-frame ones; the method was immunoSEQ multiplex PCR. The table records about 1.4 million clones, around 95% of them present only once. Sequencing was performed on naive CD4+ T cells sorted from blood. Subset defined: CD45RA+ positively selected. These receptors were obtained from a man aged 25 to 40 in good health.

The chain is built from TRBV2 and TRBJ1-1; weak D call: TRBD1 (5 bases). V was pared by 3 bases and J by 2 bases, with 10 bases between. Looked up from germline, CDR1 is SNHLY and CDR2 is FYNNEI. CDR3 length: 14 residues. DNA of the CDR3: TGTGCCAGCAGTGAGCAGGGTACAAACACTGAAGCTTTCTTT. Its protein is CASSEQGTNTEAFF.

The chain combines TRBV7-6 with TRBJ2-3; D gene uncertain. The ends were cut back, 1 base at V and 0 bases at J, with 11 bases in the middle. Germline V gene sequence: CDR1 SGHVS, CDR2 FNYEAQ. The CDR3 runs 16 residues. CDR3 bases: TGTGCCAGCAGCTTAGGCGCCGCTAGTAGCACAGATACGCAGTATTTT. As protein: CASSLGAASSTDTQYF.

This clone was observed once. CDR3 in amino acids: CATSRDNHEKLFF. The CDR3 nucleotides read TGTGCCACCAGCAGAGATAACCATGAAAAACTGTTTTTT. The V gene is TRBV15, the J gene TRBJ1-4; no firm D call. This CDR3 spans 13 amino acids. Deletions cut 0 bases from V and 6 bases from J, with 5 bases between. Per germline, CDR1 LNHNV and CDR2 YYDKDF (reference sequence).

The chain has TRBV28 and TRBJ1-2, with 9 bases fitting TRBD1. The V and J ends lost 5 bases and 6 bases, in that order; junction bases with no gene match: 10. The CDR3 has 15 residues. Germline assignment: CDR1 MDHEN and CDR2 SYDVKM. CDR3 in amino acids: CASSPSLTGGNGYTF. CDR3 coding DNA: TGTGCCAGCAGTCCCTCCCTGACAGGGGGGAATGGCTACACCTTC.

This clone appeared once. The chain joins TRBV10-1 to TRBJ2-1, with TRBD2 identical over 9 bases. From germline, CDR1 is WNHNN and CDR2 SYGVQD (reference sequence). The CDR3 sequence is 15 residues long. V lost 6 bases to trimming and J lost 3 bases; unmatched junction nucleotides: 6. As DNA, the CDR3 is TGCGCCAGCAGGGCCGGGACTAGCAACTACAATGAGCAGTTCTTC. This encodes CASRAGTSNYNEQFF.

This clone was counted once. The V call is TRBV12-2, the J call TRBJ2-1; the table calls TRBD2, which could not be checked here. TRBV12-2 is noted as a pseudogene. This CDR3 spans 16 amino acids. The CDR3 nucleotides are TGTGCAAGTCGCTTTTGTCTAGCGGGCTCCTACAATGAGCAGTTCTTC. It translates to CASRFCLAGSYNEQFF.

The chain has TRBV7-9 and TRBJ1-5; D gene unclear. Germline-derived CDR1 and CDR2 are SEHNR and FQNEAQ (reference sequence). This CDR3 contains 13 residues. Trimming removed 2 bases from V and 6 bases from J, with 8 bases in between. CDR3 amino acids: CASSLSFGQPQHF. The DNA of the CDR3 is TGTGCCAGCAGCTTATCTTTTGGTCAGCCCCAGCATTTT.

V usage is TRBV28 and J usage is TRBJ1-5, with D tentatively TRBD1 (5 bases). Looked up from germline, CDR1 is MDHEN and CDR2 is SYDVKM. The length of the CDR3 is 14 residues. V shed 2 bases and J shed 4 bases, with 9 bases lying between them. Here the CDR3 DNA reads TGTGCCAGCAGTTTAATTAGGGGAAATCAGCCCCAGCATTTT. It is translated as CASSLIRGNQPQHF.

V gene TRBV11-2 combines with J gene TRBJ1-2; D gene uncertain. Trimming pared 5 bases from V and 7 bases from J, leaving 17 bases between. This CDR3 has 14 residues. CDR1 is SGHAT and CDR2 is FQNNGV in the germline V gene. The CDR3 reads CASSPRPEPGGYTF. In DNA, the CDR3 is TGTGCCAGCAGCCCCCGTCCAGAACCGGGTGGCTACACCTTC.

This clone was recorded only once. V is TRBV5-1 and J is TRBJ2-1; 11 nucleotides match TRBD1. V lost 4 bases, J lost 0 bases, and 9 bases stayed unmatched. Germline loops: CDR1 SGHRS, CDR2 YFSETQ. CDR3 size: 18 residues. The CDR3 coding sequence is TGCGCCAGCAGCCCGTTAGGACAGGGGGCCCGCTCCTACAATGAGCAGTTCTTC. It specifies CASSPLGQGARSYNEQFF.

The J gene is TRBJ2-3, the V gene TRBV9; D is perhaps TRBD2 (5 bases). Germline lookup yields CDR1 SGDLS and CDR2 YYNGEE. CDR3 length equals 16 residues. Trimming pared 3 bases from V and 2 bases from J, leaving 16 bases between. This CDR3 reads CASSAGTRAYTDTQYF. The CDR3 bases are TGTGCCAGCAGCGCCGGAACGAGGGCCTACACAGATACGCAGTATTTT.

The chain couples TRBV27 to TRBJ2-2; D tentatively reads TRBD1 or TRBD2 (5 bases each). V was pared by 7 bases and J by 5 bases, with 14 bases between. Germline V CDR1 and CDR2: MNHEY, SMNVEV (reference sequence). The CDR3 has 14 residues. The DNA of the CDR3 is TGTGCCAGCAAAGGGGCTAGCTTAACCGGGGAGCTGTTTTTT. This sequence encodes CASKGASLTGELFF.

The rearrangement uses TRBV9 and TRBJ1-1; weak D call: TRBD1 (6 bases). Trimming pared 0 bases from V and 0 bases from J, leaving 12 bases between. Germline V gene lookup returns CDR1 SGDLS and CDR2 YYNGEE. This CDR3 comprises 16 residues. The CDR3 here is CASSVGPGQMNTEAFF. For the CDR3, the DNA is TGTGCCAGCAGCGTAGGCCCCGGACAGATGAACACTGAAGCTTTCTTT.

CDR3 DNA sequence: TGTGCCAGCAACATTCGCCCGGGACTAGCTGGAGAGCAGTACTTC. The encoded protein is CASNIRPGLAGEQYF. The rearrangement joins TRBV13 to TRBJ2-7; 9 nucleotides align to TRBD2. From germline, CDR1 is PRHDT and CDR2 FYEKMQ (reference sequence). The CDR3 covers 15 residues. V lost 7 bases to trimming and J lost 7 bases; unmatched junction nucleotides: 14.

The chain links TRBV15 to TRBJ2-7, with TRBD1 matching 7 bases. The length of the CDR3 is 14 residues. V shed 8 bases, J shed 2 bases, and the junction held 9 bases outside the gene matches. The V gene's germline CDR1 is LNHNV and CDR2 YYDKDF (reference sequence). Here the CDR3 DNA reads TGTGCCACCCACCTCTCAGGGGGAACCTACGAGCAGTACTTC. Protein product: CATHLSGGTYEQYF.

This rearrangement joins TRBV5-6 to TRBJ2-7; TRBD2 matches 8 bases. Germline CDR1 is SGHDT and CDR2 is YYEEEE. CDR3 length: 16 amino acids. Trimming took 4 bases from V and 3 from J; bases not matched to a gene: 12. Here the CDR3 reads CASSPGGGTTYYEQYF. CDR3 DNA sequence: TGTGCCAGCAGCCCCGGGGGGGGGACTACTTACTACGAGCAGTACTTC.

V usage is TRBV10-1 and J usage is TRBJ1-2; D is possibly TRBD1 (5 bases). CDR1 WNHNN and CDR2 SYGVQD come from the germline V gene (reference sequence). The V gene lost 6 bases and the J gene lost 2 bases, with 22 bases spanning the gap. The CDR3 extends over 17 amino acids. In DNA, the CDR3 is TGCGCCAGCAGCCCGCCCCTGCTCGGACACCAAAACTATGGCTACACCTTC. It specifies CASSPPLLGHQNYGYTF.

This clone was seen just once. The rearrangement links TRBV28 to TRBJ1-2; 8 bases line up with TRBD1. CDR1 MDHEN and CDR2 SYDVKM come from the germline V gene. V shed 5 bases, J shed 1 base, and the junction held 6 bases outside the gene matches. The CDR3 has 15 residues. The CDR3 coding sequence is TGTGCCAGCAGTCGCGGACAGGGCCTTAACTATGGCTACACCTTC. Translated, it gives CASSRGQGLNYGYTF.

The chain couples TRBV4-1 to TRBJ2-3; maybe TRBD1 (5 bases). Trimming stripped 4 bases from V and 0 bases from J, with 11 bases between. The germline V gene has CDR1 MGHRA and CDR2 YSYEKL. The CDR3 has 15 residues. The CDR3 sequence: CASSRQPPSTDTQYF. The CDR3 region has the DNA TGCGCCAGCAGCCGACAGCCGCCTAGCACAGATACGCAGTATTTT.

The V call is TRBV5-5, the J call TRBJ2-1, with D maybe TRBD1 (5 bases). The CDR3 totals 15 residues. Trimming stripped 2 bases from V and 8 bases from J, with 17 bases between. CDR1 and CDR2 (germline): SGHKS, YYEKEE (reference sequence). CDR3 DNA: TGTGCCAGCAGCTTTCAGGGCTCAAAGACCGATGAGCAGTTCTTC. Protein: CASSFQGSKTDEQFF. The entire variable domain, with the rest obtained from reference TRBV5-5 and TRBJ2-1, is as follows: DAGVTQSPTHLIKTRGQQVTLRCSPISGHKSVSWYQQVLGQGPQFIFQYYEKEERGRGNFPDRFSARQFPNYSSELNVNALLLGDSALYLCASSFQGSKTDEQFFGPGTRLTVL.

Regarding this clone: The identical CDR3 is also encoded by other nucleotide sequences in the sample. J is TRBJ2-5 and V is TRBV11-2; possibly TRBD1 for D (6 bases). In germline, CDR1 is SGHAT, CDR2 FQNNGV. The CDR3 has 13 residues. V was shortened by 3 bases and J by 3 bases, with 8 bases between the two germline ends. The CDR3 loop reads CASSFGTKETQYF. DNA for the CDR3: TGTGCCAGCAGCTTTGGGACAAAAGAGACCCAGTACTTC. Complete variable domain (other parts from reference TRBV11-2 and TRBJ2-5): EAGVAQSPRYKIIEKRQSVAFWCNPISGHATLYWYQQILGQGPKLLIQFQNNGVVDDSQLPKDRFSAERLKGVDSTLKIQPAKLEDSAVYLCASSFGTKETQYFGPGTRLLVL.

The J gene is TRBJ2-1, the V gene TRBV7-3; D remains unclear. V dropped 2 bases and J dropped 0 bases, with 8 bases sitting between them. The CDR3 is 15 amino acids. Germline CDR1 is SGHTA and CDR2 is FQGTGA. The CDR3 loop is CASSLQKSSYNEQFF. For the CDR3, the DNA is TGTGCCAGCAGCTTACAGAAGAGCTCCTACAATGAGCAGTTCTTC. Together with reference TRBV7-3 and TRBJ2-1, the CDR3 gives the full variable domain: GAGVSQTPSNKVTEKGKYVELRCDPISGHTALYWYRQSLGQGPEFLIYFQGTGAADDSGLPNDRFFAVRPEGSVSTLKIQRTERGDSAVYLCASSLQKSSYNEQFFGPGTRLTVL.

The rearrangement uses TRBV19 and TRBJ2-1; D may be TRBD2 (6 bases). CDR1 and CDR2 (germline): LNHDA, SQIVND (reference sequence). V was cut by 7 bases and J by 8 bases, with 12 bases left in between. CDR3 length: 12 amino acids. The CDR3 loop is CASTGGTYEQFF. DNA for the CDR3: TGTGCCAGTACCGGCGGGACCTATGAGCAGTTCTTC.